The following is a T cell receptor (beta chain) sequence with its context. It was with 60 Vbeta and 13 Jbeta primers that the PCR ran. Data came from immunoSEQ multiplex PCR; TCRdb stores just in-frame clones and leaves some out. The table records 150,000 to 190,000 clones, around 80% of them present only once. With V trimmed by 6 bases and J by 5 bases, 12 bases remained unmatched. The germline V gene has CDR1 MNHEY and CDR2 SMNVEV (reference sequence). The CDR3 runs to 17 residues. The sample is drawn from a study of cytomegalovirus exposure and HLA in healthy donors. This receptor was obtained from a young man in good health and CMV-seronegative. The rearrangement links TRBV27 to TRBJ2-1; TRBD2 agrees at 11 bases. The material sequenced was PBMCs. The CDR3 sequence is CASSITVTSGDNNEQFF. The CDR3 nucleotides are TGTGCCAGCAGCATAACGGTGACTAGCGGGGACAACAATGAGCAGTTCTTC.